Listed below are T cell receptor beta chains from one sample, sequenced in a study of read filtering for tumor transcriptome and immune sequencing. TCRdb re-called the reads through MiXCR, storing one row per CDR3 protein. The sample shows more than 35,000 distinct CDR3 sequences, about 11% of them seen only once. Sample: a population of CD138-negative cells sorted from bone marrow. The receptors stem from a donor older than 35 with multiple myeloma. The CDR3 runs from the conserved cysteine through the conserved F or W. A D gene is named only where the DNA matches it firmly. Size tells how often a clone was seen, or its class if it is expanded.

CDR3 DNA: TGCGCCAGCAGTGACGCAGCCGCTGAGCAGTTCTTC
CDR3 protein: CASSDAAAEQFF
clone size: many
J gene: TRBJ2-1
V gene: TRBV10-2
D gene: .

CDR3 DNA: TGCAGTGCTAGACGGGGGCTTCGCGATGAGAAGTTCTTC
CDR3 protein: CSARRGLRDEKFF
clone size: many
J gene: TRBJ2-1
V gene: TRBV20-1
D gene: .

CDR3 DNA: TGCAGTGCTCCGGGCCCGGCCCGAGATACGCAGTATTTT
CDR3 protein: CSAPGPARDTQYF
clone size: many
J gene: TRBJ2-3
V gene: TRBV20-1
D gene: .

CDR3 DNA: TGCAGCGTTGAAGGGAGTTACACTGAAGCTTTCTTT
CDR3 protein: CSVEGSYTEAFF
clone size: many
J gene: TRBJ1-1
V gene: TRBV29-1
D gene: .

CDR3 DNA: TGTGCCAGCAGTGAGGGGACTAGGGCCTACGAGCAGTACTTC
CDR3 protein: CASSEGTRAYEQYF
clone size: many
J gene: TRBJ2-7
V gene: TRBV2
D gene: TRBD2

CDR3 DNA: TGTGCCAGCAGACAGGGCAGGAACACCGGGGAGCTGTTTTTT
CDR3 protein: CASRQGRNTGELFF
clone size: many
J gene: TRBJ2-2
V gene: TRBV6-5
D gene: .

CDR3 DNA: TGCGCCAGCAGCCTGGGGACAGAGAATCAGCCCCAGCATTTT
CDR3 protein: CASSLGTENQPQHF
clone size: many
J gene: TRBJ1-5
V gene: TRBV5-1
D gene: TRBD1

CDR3 DNA: TGTGCCAGCAGCCGGACCCACTGGGGCGCCGGGGAGCTGTTTTTT
CDR3 protein: CASSRTHWGAGELFF
clone size: many
J gene: TRBJ2-2
V gene: TRBV3-1
D gene: .

CDR3 DNA: TGTGCCAGCAGGACAACAGGGGGAGAGACCCAGTACTTC
CDR3 protein: CASRTTGGETQYF
clone size: few
J gene: TRBJ2-5
V gene: TRBV3-1
D gene: TRBD1

CDR3 DNA: TGTGCCAGCAGCTTTGGACAGGGATCATACGAGCAGTACTTC
CDR3 protein: CASSFGQGSYEQYF
clone size: many
J gene: TRBJ2-7
V gene: TRBV5-8
D gene: TRBD1

CDR3 DNA: TGTGCCAGCAGTCCCATTCAGGGGGGCACTGAAGCTTTCTTT
CDR3 protein: CASSPIQGGTEAFF
clone size: many
J gene: TRBJ1-1
V gene: TRBV12-3/TRBV12-4
D gene: TRBD1

CDR3 DNA: TGTGCTAGTGGTAGCACAGATACGCAGTATTTT
CDR3 protein: CASGSTDTQYF
clone size: many
J gene: TRBJ2-3
V gene: TRBV12-5
D gene: .